This TCR beta chain was identified during a study of blood T cell repertoires in COVID-19. Whole-study context: Sources were T cells, B-cell-depleted T cells, or PBMCs; the material itself was cDNA or gDNA.

V dropped 0 bases and J dropped 7 bases, with 10 bases sitting between them. Germline CDR1 reads ENHRY; CDR2 reads SYGVKD. The CDR3 runs to 14 residues. Sequenced by immunoSEQ multiplex PCR; TCRdb stores in-frame clones only, minus some. The table has about 200,000 clones, more than 85% seen once. The chain couples TRBV10-3 to TRBJ2-1, with D tentatively TRBD1 (6 bases). This receptor was taken from a man between 60 and 75 years old with COVID-19, enrolled during active disease. Sequences were obtained from peripheral blood. Written as DNA, the CDR3 is TGTGCCATCAGTGAGTCTGGGCAGGGGAATGAGCAGTTCTTC. This sequence encodes CAISESGQGNEQFF.